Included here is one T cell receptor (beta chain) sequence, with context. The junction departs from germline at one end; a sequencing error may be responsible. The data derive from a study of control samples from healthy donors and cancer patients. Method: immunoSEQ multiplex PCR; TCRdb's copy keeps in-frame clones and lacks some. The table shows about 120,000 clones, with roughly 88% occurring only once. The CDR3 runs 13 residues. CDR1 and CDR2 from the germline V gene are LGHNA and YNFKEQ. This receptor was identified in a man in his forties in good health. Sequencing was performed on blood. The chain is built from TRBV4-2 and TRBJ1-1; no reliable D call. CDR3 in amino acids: CASSRALNIEAFF. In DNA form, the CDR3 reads TGTGCCAGCAGCCGGGCCCTGAACATTGAAGCTTTCTTT.